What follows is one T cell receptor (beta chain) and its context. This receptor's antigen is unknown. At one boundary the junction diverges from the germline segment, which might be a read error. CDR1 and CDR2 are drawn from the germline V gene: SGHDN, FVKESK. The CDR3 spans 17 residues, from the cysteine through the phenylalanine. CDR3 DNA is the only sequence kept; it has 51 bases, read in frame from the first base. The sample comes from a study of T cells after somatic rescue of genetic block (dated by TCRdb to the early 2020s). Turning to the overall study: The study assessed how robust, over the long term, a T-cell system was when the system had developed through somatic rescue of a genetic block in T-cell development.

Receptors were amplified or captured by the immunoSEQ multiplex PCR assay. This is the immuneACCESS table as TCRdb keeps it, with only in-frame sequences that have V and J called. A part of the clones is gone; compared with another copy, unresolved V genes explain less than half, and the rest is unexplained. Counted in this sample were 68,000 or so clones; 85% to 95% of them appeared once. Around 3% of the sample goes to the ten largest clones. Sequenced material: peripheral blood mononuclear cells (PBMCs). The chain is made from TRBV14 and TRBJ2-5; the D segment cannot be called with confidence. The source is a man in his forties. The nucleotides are TGTGCCTGCAGCCAAGAAGAAGGTTGGCAGTACCAAGAGACCCAGTACTTC. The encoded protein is CACSQEEGWQYQETQYF.